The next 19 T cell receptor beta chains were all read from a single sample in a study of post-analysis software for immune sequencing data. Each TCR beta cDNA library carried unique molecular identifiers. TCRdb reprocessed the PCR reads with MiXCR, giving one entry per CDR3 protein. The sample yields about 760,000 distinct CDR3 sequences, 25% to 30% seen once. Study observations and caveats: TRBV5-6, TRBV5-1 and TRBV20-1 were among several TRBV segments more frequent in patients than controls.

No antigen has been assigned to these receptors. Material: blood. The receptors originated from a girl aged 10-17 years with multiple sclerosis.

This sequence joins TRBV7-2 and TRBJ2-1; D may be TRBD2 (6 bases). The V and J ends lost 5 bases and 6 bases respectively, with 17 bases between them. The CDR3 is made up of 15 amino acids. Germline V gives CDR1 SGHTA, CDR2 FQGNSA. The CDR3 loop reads CASSTTTRLGNEQFF. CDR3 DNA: TGTGCCAGCAGCACCACGACTAGATTGGGCAATGAGCAGTTCTTC. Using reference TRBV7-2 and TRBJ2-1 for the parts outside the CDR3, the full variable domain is GAGVSQSPSNKVTEKGKDVELRCDPISGHTALYWYRQSLGQGLEFLIYFQGNSAPDKSGLPSDRFSAERTGGSVSTLTIQRTQQEDSAVYLCASSTTTRLGNEQFFGPGTRLTVL.

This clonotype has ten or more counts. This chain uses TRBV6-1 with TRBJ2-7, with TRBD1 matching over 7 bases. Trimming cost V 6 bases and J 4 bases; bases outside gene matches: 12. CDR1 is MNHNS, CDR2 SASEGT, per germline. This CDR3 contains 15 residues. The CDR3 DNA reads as TGTGCCAGCAGCAGAGAGGAACAGGGGATTTACGAGCAGTACTTC. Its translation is CASSREEQGIYEQYF.

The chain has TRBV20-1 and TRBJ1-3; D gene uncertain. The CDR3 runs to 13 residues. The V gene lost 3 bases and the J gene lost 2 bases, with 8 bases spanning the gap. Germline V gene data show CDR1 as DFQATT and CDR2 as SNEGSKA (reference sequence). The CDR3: CSASGPAGNTIYF. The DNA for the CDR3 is TGCAGTGCTAGCGGACCTGCTGGAAACACCATATATTTT.

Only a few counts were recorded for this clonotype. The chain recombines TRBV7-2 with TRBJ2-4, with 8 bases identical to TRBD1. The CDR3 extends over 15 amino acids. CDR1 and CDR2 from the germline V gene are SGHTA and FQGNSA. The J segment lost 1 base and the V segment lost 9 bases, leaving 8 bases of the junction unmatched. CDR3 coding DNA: TGTGCCAGTAAACAGGGGGGTGGGGCCAAAAACATTCAGTACTTC. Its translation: CASKQGGGAKNIQYF.

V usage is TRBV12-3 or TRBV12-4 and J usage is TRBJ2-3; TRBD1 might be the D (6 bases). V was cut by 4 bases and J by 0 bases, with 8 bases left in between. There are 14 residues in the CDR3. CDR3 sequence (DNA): TGTGCCAGCAGTTACGGACAGAGCACAGATACGCAGTATTTT. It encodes CASSYGQSTDTQYF.

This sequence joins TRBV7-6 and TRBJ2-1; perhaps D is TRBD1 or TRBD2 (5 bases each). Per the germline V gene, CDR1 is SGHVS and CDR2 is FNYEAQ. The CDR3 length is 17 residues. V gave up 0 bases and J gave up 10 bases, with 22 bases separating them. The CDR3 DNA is TGTGCCAGCAGCTTAGCAGCCGGGGCAGGGATCCCATACGAGCAGTTCTTC. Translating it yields CASSLAAGAGIPYEQFF.

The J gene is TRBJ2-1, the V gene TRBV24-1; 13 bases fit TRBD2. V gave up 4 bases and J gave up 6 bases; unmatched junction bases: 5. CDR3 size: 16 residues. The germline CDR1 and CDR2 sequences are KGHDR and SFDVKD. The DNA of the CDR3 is TGTGCCACCAGTGACGGACTAGCGGGAGCTCTCAATGAGCAGTTCTTC. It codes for CATSDGLAGALNEQFF.

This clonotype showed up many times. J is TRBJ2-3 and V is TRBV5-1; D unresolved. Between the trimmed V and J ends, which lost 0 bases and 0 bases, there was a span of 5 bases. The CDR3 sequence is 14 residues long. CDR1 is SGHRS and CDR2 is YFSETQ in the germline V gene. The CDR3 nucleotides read TGCGCCAGCAGCTTGGTCGCTAGCACAGATACGCAGTATTTT. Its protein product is CASSLVASTDTQYF.

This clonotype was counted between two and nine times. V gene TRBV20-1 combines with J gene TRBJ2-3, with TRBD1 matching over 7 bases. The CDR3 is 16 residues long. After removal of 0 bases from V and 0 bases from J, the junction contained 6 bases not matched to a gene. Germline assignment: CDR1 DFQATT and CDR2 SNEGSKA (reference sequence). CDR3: CSARDPPGGSTDTQYF. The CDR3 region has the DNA TGCAGTGCTAGAGATCCGCCAGGGGGTAGCACAGATACGCAGTATTTT.

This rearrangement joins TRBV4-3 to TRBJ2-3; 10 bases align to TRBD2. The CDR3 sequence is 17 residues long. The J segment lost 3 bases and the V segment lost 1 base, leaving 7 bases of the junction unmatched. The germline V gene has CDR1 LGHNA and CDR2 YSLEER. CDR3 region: CASSQGVAGGGTDTQYF. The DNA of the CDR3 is TGCGCCAGCAGCCAAGGAGTAGCGGGAGGAGGTACAGATACGCAGTATTTT.

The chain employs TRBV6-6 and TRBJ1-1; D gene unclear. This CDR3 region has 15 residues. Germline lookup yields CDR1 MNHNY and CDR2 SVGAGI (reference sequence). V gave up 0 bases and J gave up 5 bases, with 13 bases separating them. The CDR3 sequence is CASSYSVVGVTEAFF. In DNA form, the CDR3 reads TGTGCCAGCAGTTACTCGGTGGTCGGGGTTACTGAAGCTTTCTTT.

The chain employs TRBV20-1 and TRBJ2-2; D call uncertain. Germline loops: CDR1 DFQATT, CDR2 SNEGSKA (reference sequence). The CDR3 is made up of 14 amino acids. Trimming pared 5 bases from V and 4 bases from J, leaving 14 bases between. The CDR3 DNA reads TGCAGTGCTCAGACAAGGGTGTTCACCGGGGAGCTGTTTTTT. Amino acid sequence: CSAQTRVFTGELFF.

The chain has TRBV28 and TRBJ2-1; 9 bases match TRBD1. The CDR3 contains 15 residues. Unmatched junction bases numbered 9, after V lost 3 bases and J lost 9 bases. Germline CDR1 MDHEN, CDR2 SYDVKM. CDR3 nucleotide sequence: TGTGCCAGCAGTTTGCCGGGACAGGGACTAACTGAGCAGTTCTTC. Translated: CASSLPGQGLTEQFF.

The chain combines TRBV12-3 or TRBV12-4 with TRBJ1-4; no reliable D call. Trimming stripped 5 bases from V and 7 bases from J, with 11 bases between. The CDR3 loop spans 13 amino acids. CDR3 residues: CASSPMTSEKLFF. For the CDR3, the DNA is TGTGCCAGCAGTCCTATGACGAGTGAAAAACTGTTTTTT.

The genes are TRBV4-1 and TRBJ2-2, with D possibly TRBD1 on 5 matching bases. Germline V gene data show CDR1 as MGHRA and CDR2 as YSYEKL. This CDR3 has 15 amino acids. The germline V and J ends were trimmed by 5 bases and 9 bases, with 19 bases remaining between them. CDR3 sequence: CASSEGIQGPRELFF. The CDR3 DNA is TGCGCCAGCAGCGAAGGGATCCAGGGCCCCCGGGAGCTGTTTTTT.

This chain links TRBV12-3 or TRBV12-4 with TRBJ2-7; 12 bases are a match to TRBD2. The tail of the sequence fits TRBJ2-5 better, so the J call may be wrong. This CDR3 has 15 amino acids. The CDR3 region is CATRTSGACRETQYF. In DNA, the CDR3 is TGTGCCACCAGGACTAGCGGGGCCTGCCGGGAGACCCAGTACTTC.

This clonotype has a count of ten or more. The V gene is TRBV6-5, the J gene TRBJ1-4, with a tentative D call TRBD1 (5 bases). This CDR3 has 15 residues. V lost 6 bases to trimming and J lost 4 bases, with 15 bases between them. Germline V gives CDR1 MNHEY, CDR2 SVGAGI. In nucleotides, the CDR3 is TGTGCCAGCAGACCTTCAGGGTGGGGTAATGAAAAACTGTTTTTT. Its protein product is CASRPSGWGNEKLFF.

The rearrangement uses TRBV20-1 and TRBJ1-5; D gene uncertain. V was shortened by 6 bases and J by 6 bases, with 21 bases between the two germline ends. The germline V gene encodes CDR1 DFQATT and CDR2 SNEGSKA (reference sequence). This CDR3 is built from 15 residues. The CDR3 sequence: CSAPPPPTQGQPQHF. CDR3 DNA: TGCAGTGCCCCCCCACCGCCTACCCAAGGTCAGCCCCAGCATTTT.

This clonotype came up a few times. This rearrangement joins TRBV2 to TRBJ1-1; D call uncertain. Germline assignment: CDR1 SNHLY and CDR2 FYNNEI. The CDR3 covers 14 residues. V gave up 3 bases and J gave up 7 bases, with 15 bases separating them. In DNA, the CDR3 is TGTGCCAGCAGTGAGTACCCCGAACTTCTTGAAGCTTTCTTT. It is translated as CASSEYPELLEAFF.